This T cell receptor (beta chain) was observed in a study of blood T cell repertoires in COVID-19. Across the whole study: Material from acute and convalescent COVID-19 was sourced from the United States, Italy and Spain. The cDNA or gDNA used as material had been derived from T cells, B-cell-depleted T cells, or PBMCs.

In the authors' methods: Using reference gene primer amplification, nucleated cell counts were estimated. The assay was immunoSEQ multiplex PCR, and TCRdb's table has in-frame clones only and misses some. That table is the source of V, J and clone size, and D and trimming were worked out from the DNA. The data hold tens of thousands of clones, with 84% observed a single time. The CDR3 is made up of 19 amino acids. V lost 0 bases, J lost 0 bases, and 18 bases lay in between. Germline CDR1 LNHNV, CDR2 YYDKDF (reference sequence). This clone was picked up a small number of times. The sequence was obtained from a man aged 45-60 years with acute or convalescent COVID-19. The V call is TRBV15, the J call TRBJ1-3; weak D call: TRBD1 (5 bases). The sequencing input was peripheral blood. The CDR3 region has the DNA TGTGCCACCAGCAGAGAGGGACTCCGGGACGGCAACTCTGGAAACACCATATATTTT. It yields the protein CATSREGLRDGNSGNTIYF.